The 6 T cell receptor beta chains reported below all come from one sample, sequenced in a study of T cells in women clearing cervical HPV infection. Repertoires were generated with immunoSEQ multiplex PCR, while TCRdb's copy carries only in-frame clones and drops some. Recorded for this sample: about 34,000 clones. Source material: blood buffy coat. The source of these receptors is a woman between 18 and 75 years old with a cervical HPV16 infection that either progressed to CIN3+ or cleared (not recorded which).

In regard to this clone: Read data end 3 residues before the CDR3 end; the end is taken from the germline J gene. The chain uses TRBV6-1 and TRBJ2-5, with D perhaps TRBD2 (6 bases). With 2 bases removed from V and 1 base from J, the gap between germline ends came to 11 bases. CDR3 length equals 15 residues. In germline, CDR1 is MNHNS, CDR2 SASEGT. CDR3 bases read: TGTGCCAGCAGTGAACTCGGGGGAGGCCAAGAGACC. It is translated as CASSELGGGQET. The entire CDR3 protein is CASSELGGGQETQYF.

Details on this clone: The read terminates 3 residues before the CDR3 end, so the remaining end is supplied by the germline J gene. The chain combines TRBV20-1 with TRBJ2-3; tentatively, D is TRBD2 (6 bases). Trimming stripped 5 bases from V and 0 bases from J, with 15 bases between. Germline CDR1 and CDR2: DFQATT and SNEGSKA (reference sequence). This CDR3 is built from 15 residues. CDR3 DNA (partial): TGCAGTGCTCCTAAGAGCGGGCTTAGCACAGATACG. As protein: CSAPKSGLSTDT. The full CDR3 protein is CSAPKSGLSTDTQYF.

Comments on this clone: The read halts 3 residues ahead of the CDR3 end, with the missing end drawn from the germline J gene. The chain couples TRBV20-1 to TRBJ2-2; 12 bases agree with TRBD2. The junction had 9 bases not matched to a gene; V was cut back by 6 bases and J by 7 bases. The CDR3 totals 15 residues. Germline V gives CDR1 DFQATT, CDR2 SNEGSKA (reference sequence). Partial CDR3 DNA: TGCAGTGCGGCACTAGCGGGAGGACGGGGCGGGGAG. This codes for CSAALAGGRGGE. The whole CDR3 region reads CSAALAGGRGGELFF.

On this clone: Sequencing ends 3 residues short of the CDR3 end; the germline J gene provides the rest. The J gene is TRBJ1-4, the V gene TRBV6-2 or TRBV6-3; no clear D. V was clipped by 6 bases and J by 4 bases, with 6 bases between them. CDR1 is MNHEY, CDR2 SVGEGT, per germline. This CDR3 has 12 amino acids. CDR3 region: CASRAGNEKLFF. The CDR3 bases that were read are TGTGCCAGCAGGGCGGGTAATGAAAAA.

About this clone itself: The read terminates 3 residues ahead of where the CDR3 ends, so the germline J gene completes it. The chain carries TRBV10-3 and TRBJ2-3; 15 bases fit TRBD2. The length of the CDR3 is 17 residues. The J segment lost 6 bases and the V segment lost 2 bases, leaving 6 bases of the junction unmatched. Germline lookup yields CDR1 ENHRY and CDR2 SYGVKD. The CDR3 loop is CAISERTSGGASDTQYF. CDR3 DNA (partial): TGTGCCATCAGTGAGCGGACTAGCGGGGGGGCATCCGATACG.

A note on this clone: The sequenced fragment ends 3 residues before the CDR3 boundary, so the rest is inferred from the germline J gene. The J gene is TRBJ2-1, the V gene TRBV6-2 or TRBV6-3, with 8 bases identical to TRBD2. Germline V gives CDR1 MNHEY, CDR2 SVGEGT. V shed 4 bases and J 4 bases; nucleotides not matched to a gene: 6. The CDR3 length is 15 residues. Partial CDR3 DNA: TGTGCCAGCAGTTTAAGCGGGAGTTGGTACAATGAG. Its translation: CASSLSGSWYNE. The entire CDR3 sequence reads CASSLSGSWYNEQFF.